These 9 T cell receptor beta chains originate from one sample sequenced in a study of T cell responses to AZD1222 COVID-19 vaccine. TCRdb keeps only in-frame clones here, not all; method: immunoSEQ multiplex PCR. This table holds 140,000 to 150,000 clones, roughly 92% found once. The starting material was peripheral blood, obtained on day 0 of AZD1222 vaccination. Receptors were obtained from an adult in good health.

The V gene is TRBV18, the J gene TRBJ2-7; D is unclear. The CDR3 is 12 residues long. Germline V lookup: CDR1 KGHSH, CDR2 LQKENI. V gave up 3 bases and J gave up 7 bases, with 10 bases separating them. The CDR3 DNA sequence: TGTGCCAGCTCACCTAATCCTGGGGAGCAGTACTTC. Its protein is CASSPNPGEQYF.

This clone has only one observation. This chain joins TRBV10-2 and TRBJ1-5; 8 bases are shared with TRBD1. The CDR3 consists of 13 residues. Germline CDR1 reads WSHSY; CDR2 reads SAAADI. Trimming removed 4 bases from V and 7 bases from J; junction bases left unmatched: 3. DNA for the CDR3: TGCGCCAGCAGTGTGGACAGGGTGCAGCCCCAGCATTTT. It yields the protein CASSVDRVQPQHF.

The chain employs TRBV5-6 and TRBJ2-7, with D perhaps matching TRBD1 (5 bases). The CDR3 runs 14 residues. In germline, CDR1 is SGHDT, CDR2 YYEEEE. V dropped 1 base and J dropped 1 base, with 9 bases sitting between them. The CDR3 protein is CASSLNPGSYEQYF. CDR3 DNA sequence: TGTGCCAGCAGCTTGAATCCAGGGTCCTACGAGCAGTACTTC.

J is TRBJ1-1 and V is TRBV5-1; the match to TRBD1 covers 7 bases. This CDR3 comprises 15 residues. Germline V CDR1 and CDR2: SGHRS, YFSETQ. The junction had 12 bases not matched to a gene; V was cut back by 5 bases and J by 5 bases. The CDR3 region has the DNA TGCGCCAGCAGGGCTACGACAGGGACGAGGACTGAAGCTTTCTTT. Protein: CASRATTGTRTEAFF.

V gene TRBV24-1 combines with J gene TRBJ2-2; TRBD1 agrees at 11 bases. With V trimmed by 4 bases and J by 5 bases, 5 bases remained unmatched. Germline V lookup: CDR1 KGHDR, CDR2 SFDVKD. This CDR3 comprises 16 residues. The CDR3 is CATSDRTGGKTGELFF. The CDR3 DNA sequence: TGTGCCACCAGTGACCGGACAGGGGGCAAGACCGGGGAGCTGTTTTTT.

This chain joins TRBV4-1 and TRBJ2-1; TRBD2 matches at 9 bases. There are 14 residues in the CDR3. The V gene's germline CDR1 is MGHRA and CDR2 YSYEKL. The ends lost 2 bases at V and 10 bases at J; junction bases unmatched: 6. This CDR3 reads CASSQLAGLREQFF. The CDR3 bases are TGCGCCAGCAGCCAACTAGCGGGACTGCGGGAGCAGTTCTTC.

The gene calls are TRBV7-3 and TRBJ2-3; D gene uncertain. This CDR3 comprises 13 residues. Germline loops: CDR1 SGHTA, CDR2 FQGTGA. V lost 1 base and J 11 bases, leaving 13 bases between the germline ends. The CDR3 DNA sequence: TGTGCCAGCAGCTTAAATGAGCCCTTGGAGCAGTATTTT. Its translation is CASSLNEPLEQYF.

The V gene is TRBV19, the J gene TRBJ2-3; maybe TRBD1 (6 bases). The germline gives CDR1 LNHDA, CDR2 SQIVND (reference sequence). Trimming cost V 8 bases and J 4 bases, with 22 bases left between them. CDR3 size: 16 residues. CDR3 sequence reads: CASSGGRLKISDTQYF. The CDR3 DNA sequence: TGTGCCAGTTCTGGGGGCCGCCTCAAAATCTCAGATACGCAGTATTTT.

V usage is TRBV5-1 and J usage is TRBJ1-3; D remains ambiguous. CDR1 and CDR2 (germline): SGHRS, YFSETQ. The CDR3 has 14 amino acids. Deletions cut 3 bases from V and 0 bases from J, with 7 bases between. CDR3 loop: CASSSEFSGNTIYF. The CDR3 DNA is TGCGCCAGCAGCTCGGAGTTCTCTGGAAACACCATATATTTT.